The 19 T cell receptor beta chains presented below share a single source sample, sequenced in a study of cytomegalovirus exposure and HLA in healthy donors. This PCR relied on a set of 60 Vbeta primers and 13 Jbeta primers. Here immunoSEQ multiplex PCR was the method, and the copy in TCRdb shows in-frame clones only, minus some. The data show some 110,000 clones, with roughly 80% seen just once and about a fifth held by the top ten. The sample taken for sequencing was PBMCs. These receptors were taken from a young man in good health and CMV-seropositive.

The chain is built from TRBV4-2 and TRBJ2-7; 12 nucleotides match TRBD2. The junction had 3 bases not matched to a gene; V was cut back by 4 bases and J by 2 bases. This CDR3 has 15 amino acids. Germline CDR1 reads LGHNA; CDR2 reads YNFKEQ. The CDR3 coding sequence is TGTGCCAGCAGCCTCCGGACTAGCGGGACCTACGAGCAGTACTTC. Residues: CASSLRTSGTYEQYF.

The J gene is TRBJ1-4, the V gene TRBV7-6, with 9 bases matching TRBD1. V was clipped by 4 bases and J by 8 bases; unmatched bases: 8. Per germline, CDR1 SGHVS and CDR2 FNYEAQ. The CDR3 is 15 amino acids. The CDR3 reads CASSSRQGGREKLFF. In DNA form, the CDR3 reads TGTGCCAGCAGCTCGCGACAGGGGGGTCGAGAAAAACTGTTTTTT.

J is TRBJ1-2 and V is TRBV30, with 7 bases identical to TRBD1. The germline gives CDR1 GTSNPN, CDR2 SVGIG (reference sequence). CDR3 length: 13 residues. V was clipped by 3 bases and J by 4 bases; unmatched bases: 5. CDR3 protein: CAWSRQGAYGYTF. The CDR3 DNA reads TGTGCCTGGAGCAGACAGGGAGCCTATGGCTACACCTTC.

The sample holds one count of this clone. CDR3 in amino acids: CASSHRDSNYEQYV. In nucleotides, the CDR3 is TGTGCCAGCAGTCACCGGGACTCCAACTACGAGCAGTACGTC. The V gene is TRBV6-4, the J gene TRBJ2-7; a possible D gene is TRBD2 (6 bases). Germline lookup yields CDR1 MRHNA and CDR2 SNTAGT. This CDR3 contains 14 residues. Between the trimmed V and J ends, which lost 5 bases and 3 bases, there was a span of 14 bases.

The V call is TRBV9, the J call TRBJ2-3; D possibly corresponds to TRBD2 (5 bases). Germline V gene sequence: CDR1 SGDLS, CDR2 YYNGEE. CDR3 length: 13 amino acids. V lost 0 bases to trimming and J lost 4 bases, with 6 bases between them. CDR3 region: CASSVAGSDTQYF. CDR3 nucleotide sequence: TGTGCCAGCAGCGTAGCGGGGTCAGATACGCAGTATTTT.

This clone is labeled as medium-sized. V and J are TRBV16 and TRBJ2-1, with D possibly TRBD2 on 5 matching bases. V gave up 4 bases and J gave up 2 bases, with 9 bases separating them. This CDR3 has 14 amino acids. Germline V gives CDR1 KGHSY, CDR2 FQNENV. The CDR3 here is CASSPVGAYNEQFF. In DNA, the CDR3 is TGTGCCAGCAGCCCCGTGGGAGCCTACAATGAGCAGTTCTTC.

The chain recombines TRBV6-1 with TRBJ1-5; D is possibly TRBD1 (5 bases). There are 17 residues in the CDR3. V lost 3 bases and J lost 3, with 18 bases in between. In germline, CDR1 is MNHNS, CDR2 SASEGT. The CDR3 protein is CASSDRQFSTLNQPQHF. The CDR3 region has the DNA TGTGCCAGCAGTGACCGACAGTTTTCCACTCTCAATCAGCCCCAGCATTTT.

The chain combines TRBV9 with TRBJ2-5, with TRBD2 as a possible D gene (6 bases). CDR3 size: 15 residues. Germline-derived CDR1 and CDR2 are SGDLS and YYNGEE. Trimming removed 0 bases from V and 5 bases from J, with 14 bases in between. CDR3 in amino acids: CASSVGGGVTETQYF. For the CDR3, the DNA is TGTGCCAGCAGCGTAGGCGGAGGGGTCACCGAGACCCAGTACTTC.

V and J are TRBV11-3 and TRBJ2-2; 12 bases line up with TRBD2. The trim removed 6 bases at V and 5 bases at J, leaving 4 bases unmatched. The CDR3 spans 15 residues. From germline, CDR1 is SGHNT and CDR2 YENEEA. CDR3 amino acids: CASSTGLAGTGELFF. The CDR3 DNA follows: TGTGCCAGCAGTACTGGACTAGCGGGGACCGGGGAGCTGTTTTTT.

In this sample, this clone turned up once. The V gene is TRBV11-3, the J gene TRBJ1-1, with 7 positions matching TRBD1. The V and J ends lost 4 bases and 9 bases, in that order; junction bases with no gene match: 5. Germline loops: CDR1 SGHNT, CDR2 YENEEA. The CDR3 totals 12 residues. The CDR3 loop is CASSSDREKAFF. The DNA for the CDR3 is TGTGCCAGCAGCTCCGACAGGGAGAAAGCTTTCTTT.

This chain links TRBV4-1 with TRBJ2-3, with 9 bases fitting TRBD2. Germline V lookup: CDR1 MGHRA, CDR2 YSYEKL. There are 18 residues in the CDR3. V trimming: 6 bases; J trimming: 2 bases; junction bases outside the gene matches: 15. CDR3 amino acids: CASSASGGPSGVTDTQYF. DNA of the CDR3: TGCGCCAGCAGTGCAAGTGGGGGCCCTAGCGGGGTCACAGATACGCAGTATTTT.

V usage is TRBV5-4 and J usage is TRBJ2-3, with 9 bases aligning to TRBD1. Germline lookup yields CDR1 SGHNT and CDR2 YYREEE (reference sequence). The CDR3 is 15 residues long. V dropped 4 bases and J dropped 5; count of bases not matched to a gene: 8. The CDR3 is CASSPAGQGRDTQYF. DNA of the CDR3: TGTGCCAGCAGCCCCGCGGGACAGGGAAGAGATACGCAGTATTTT. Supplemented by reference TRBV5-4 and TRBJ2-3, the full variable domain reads ETGVTQSPTHLIKTRGQQVTLRCSSQSGHNTVSWYQQALGQGPQFIFQYYREEENGRGNFPPRFSGLQFPNYSSELNVNALELDDSALYLCASSPAGQGRDTQYFGPGTRLTVL.

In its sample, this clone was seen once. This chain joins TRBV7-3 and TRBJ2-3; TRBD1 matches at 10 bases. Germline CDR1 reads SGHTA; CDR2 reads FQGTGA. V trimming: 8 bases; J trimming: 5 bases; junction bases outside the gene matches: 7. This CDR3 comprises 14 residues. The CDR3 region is CASSWTGGEDTQYF. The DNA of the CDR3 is TGTGCCAGCTCCTGGACAGGGGGAGAAGATACGCAGTATTTT.

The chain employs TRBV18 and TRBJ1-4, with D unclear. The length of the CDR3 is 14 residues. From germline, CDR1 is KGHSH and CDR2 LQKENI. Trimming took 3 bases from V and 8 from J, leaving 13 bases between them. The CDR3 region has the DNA TGTGCCAGCTCACCGGACGGGGATGGAGAAAAACTGTTTTTT. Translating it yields CASSPDGDGEKLFF.

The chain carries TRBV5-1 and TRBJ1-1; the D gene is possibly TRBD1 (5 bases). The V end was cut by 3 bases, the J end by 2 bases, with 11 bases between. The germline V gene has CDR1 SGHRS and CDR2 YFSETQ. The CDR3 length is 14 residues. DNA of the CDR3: TGCGCCAGCAGCTGGTATCAGGGAAACACTGAAGCTTTCTTT. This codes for CASSWYQGNTEAFF. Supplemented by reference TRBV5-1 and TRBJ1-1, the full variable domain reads KAGVTQTPRYLIKTRGQQVTLSCSPISGHRSVSWYQQTPGQGLQFLFEYFSETQRNKGNFPGRFSGRQFSNSRSEMNVSTLELGDSALYLCASSWYQGNTEAFFGQGTRLTVV.

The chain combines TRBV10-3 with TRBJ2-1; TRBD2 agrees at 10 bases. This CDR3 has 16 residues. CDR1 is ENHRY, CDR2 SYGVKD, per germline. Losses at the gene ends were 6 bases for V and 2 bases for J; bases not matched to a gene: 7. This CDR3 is CAIRSIAGGPYNEQFF. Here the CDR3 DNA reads TGTGCCATCAGGAGCATAGCGGGAGGACCCTACAATGAGCAGTTCTTC.

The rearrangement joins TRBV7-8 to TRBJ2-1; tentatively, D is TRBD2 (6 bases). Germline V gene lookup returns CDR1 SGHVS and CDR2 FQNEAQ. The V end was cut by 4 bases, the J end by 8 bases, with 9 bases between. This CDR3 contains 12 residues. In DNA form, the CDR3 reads TGTGCCAGCAGCTGGGGACTCGATGAGCAGTTCTTC. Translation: CASSWGLDEQFF.

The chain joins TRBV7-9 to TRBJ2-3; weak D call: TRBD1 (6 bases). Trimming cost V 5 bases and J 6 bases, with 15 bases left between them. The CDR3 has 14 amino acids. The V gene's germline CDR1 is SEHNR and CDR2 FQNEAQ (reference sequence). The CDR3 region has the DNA TGTGCCAGCAGCCCCTGGGTGGGGGCCGATACGCAGTATTTT. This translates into CASSPWVGADTQYF.

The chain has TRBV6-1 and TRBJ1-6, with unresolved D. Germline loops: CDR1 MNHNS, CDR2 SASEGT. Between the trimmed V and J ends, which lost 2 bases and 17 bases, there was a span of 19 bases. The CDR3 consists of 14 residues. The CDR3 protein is CASSELAGGLGIHF. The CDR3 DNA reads TGTGCCAGCAGTGAATTGGCCGGAGGTCTAGGGATCCACTTT.